The present T cell receptor beta chain was sequenced within a study of blood T cells in healthy people across ages. The second PCR ran about 6 to 11 cycles with a sample-barcoded 5' primer and J-beta primers. One entry per CDR3 protein results from TCRdb running MiXCR on the 5' RACE reads. The sample shows 710,000 or so distinct CDR3 sequences, approximately 22% of them seen only once. The ends lost 1 base at V and 4 bases at J; junction bases unmatched: 5. Germline CDR1 and CDR2: KGHSH and LQKENI. The CDR3 sequence is 15 residues long. To note about this clonotype: The antigen is not known.

Findings and limits, study-wide: Across samples, TCR beta diversity tracked strongly with naive T cell percentage. Relative to aged donors, long-lived donors carried more naive CD4+ cells and displayed higher diversity.

The chain combines TRBV18 with TRBJ1-2; 8 bases agree with TRBD1. Sequencing was performed on blood. The origin of this receptor is a man aged 65 to 85 in good health. CDR3 protein: CASSPQPTGAYGYTF. CDR3 DNA: TGTGCCAGCTCACCACAGCCGACAGGGGCCTATGGCTACACCTTC.